This T cell receptor (beta chain) was found in a study of cytomegalovirus exposure and HLA in healthy donors. General study findings and limits: Published work reported that the classifier diagnosed cytomegalovirus status with high specificity and sensitivity.

The PCR made use of 60 Vbeta and 13 Jbeta primers. The table came from immunoSEQ multiplex PCR; TCRdb's copy has only in-frame clones and leaves some out. This sample's clone table lists some 140,000 clones. Concerning this clone itself: The antigen is not known.

Trimming pared 1 base from V and 1 base from J, leaving 8 bases between. The CDR3 contains 14 residues. The V gene's germline CDR1 is SGHNT and CDR2 YYREEE (reference sequence). The V call is TRBV5-4, the J call TRBJ2-5, with D possibly TRBD2 on 5 matching bases. This clonotype was obtained from a woman aged 40 to 49 in good health and CMV-seronegative. The sequenced material came from PBMCs. The CDR3 sequence is CASSLLDFQETQYF. DNA of the CDR3: TGTGCCAGCAGCTTGCTGGACTTCCAAGAGACCCAGTACTTC.